This TCR beta chain was captured in a study of blood T cells in healthy people across ages. On the study more broadly: There was about one barcoded beta molecule captured by template switching per two T cells.

This clonotype appeared a few times. Its cognate antigen is unknown. Primers used in a second PCR of roughly 6 to 12 cycles were a sample-barcoded 5' primer and a J-beta primer mix. TCRdb independently ran MiXCR on the 5' RACE reads; one entry per CDR3 protein. The sample comprises 1,300,000 or so distinct CDR3 sequences, roughly 60% of which are singletons, and 6.5% to 8% rests with the top ten. Whole-study findings and limits: When set beside aged donors, long-lived donors presented more naive CD4+ cells and higher diversity. Older individuals had lower TCR beta diversity per million T cells (the decline was roughly linear).

The draw of peripheral blood yielded around 10 milliliters from each donor. The source is a young man in good health. Sequenced: blood.

CDR3 amino acids: CSSGEGPYQPQHF. The DNA of the CDR3 is TGCAGCTCAGGGGAAGGACCTTATCAGCCCCAGCATTTT. V usage is TRBV29-1 and J usage is TRBJ1-5, with D possibly matching TRBD1 (6 bases). Trimming cost V 8 bases and J 5 bases, with 16 bases left between them. CDR3 length: 13 residues. The germline V gene has CDR1 SQVTM and CDR2 ANQGSEA.